This TCR beta chain was sequenced in a study of T cell responses to AZD1222 COVID-19 vaccine. Overall study results and limits: Donor demographics were predominantly white British with a female majority; clonal diversity may be underestimated. Baseline serology detected seropositivity in only six AZD1222 recipients.

Assay: immunoSEQ multiplex PCR; the TCRdb copy retains only in-frame clones and omits some. The sample carries 150,000 to 200,000 clones, roughly 91% recorded once. Details on this clone: Its antigen is currently unknown.

The CDR3 is made up of 15 amino acids. In germline, CDR1 is MNHEY, CDR2 SMNVEV (reference sequence). The V end lost 0 bases, the J end lost 1 base, and 6 bases lay between the germline ends. Specimen: peripheral blood, collected 28 days after the second AZD1222 dose. The chain joins TRBV27 to TRBJ2-2; D not certain. The receptor's source is an adult who received the AZD1222 COVID-19 vaccine. CDR3 region: CASSLSIQNTGELFF. The CDR3, as DNA: TGTGCCAGCAGTTTATCGATTCAGAACACCGGGGAGCTGTTTTTT.